Listed below are T cell receptor beta chains from one sample, sequenced in a study of cytomegalovirus exposure and HLA in healthy donors. Assay used: immunoSEQ multiplex PCR; TCRdb lists only in-frame clones, some missing. This sample has some 150,000 clones, with 85% found just once. Sequences were obtained from PBMCs. Every receptor here comes from a woman aged 18-30 years in good health and CMV-seronegative. Each CDR3 is given with its conserved first and last residue. The D gene is left open where the match is weak. Clone size is shown for a subset of rows, as once, few, many or a class of expanded clone.

v_gene	j_gene	abundance	d_gene	len	CDR3nt	CDR3aa
TRBV7-3	TRBJ2-2	-	-	15	TGTGCCAGCAGCTCTCCGGCGGGTGAAACCGGGGAGCTGTTTTTT	CASSSPAGETGELFF
TRBV10-3	TRBJ2-7	-	TRBD1	14	TGTGCCATCAGCGGACAGGGTTCCCCCTACGAGCAGTACTTC	CAISGQGSPYEQYF
TRBV5-5	TRBJ2-7	-	-	13	TGTGCCAGCAGCCACCTAGATCACTACGAGCAGTACTTC	CASSHLDHYEQYF
TRBV9	TRBJ1-4	-	TRBD1	16	TGTGCCAGCAGCTTCGGGACAGGGGCTTTGGGTGAAAAACTGTTTTTT	CASSFGTGALGEKLFF
TRBV5-4	TRBJ2-2	-	-	13	TGTGCCAGCAGTAGGGACTCGACCGGGGAGCTGTTTTTT	CASSRDSTGELFF
TRBV19	TRBJ1-4	-	TRBD1	12	TGTGCCAGTAGCAGGACAGGGGAAAAACTGTTTTTT	CASSRTGEKLFF
TRBV5-1	TRBJ2-2	once	TRBD2	18	TGCGCCAGCAGCTTCCTACCGGGACTAGCGGGAGTCGGCGGGGAGCTGTTTTTT	CASSFLPGLAGVGGELFF
TRBV9	TRBJ1-2	-	TRBD1	17	TGTGCCAGCAGCGCCCGGACAGGGGGCGCCGGAGGGTATGGCTACACCTTC	CASSARTGGAGGYGYTF
TRBV11-2	TRBJ1-1	-	-	12	TGTGCCAGCAGCTCGCGGGGCACTGAAGCTTTCTTT	CASSSRGTEAFF
TRBV15	TRBJ2-7	-	TRBD2	14	TGTGCCACCCGAAGCGGGACTCGCTCCTACGAGCAGTACTTC	CATRSGTRSYEQYF
TRBV5-4	TRBJ1-4	-	TRBD1	15	TGTGCCAGCAGCTGGAAGACAGGGACTAATGAAAAACTGTTTTTT	CASSWKTGTNEKLFF
TRBV5-1	TRBJ2-7	-	-	15	TGCGCCAGCAGCTCTGGTGGGGGGTTCGGGGGTGAGCAGTACTTC	CASSSGGGFGGEQYF
TRBV7-9	TRBJ1-2	-	-	14	TGTGCCAGCACCGCTCTAGTGATGGAAGCTGGCTACACCTTC	CASTALVMEAGYTF
TRBV5-1	TRBJ2-7	-	-	15	TGCGCCAGCAGCTTTGGGGGAAGGAGGGCCCTGGAGCAGTACTTC	CASSFGGRRALEQYF
TRBV4-3	TRBJ1-1	-	-	14	TGCGCCAGCAGCCAGGTGGTCGGAGGCACTGAAGCTTTCTTT	CASSQVVGGTEAFF
TRBV4-2	TRBJ1-2	-	-	15	TGTGCCAGCAGCCTCACCCAGGGAGGTGACTATGGCTACACCTTC	CASSLTQGGDYGYTF
TRBV6-6	TRBJ2-7	-	TRBD1	15	TGTGCCAGCAGTTACTCCGGGACAGGGACCTACGAGCAGTACTTC	CASSYSGTGTYEQYF
TRBV18	TRBJ2-1	-	-	15	TGTGCCAGCTCATACGGACTCAGCTCCTACAATGAGCAGTTCTTC	CASSYGLSSYNEQFF
TRBV18	TRBJ2-2	-	TRBD1	15	TGTGCCAGCTCACCGGGACAGGGGAACACCGGGGAGCTGTTTTTT	CASSPGQGNTGELFF
TRBV6-5	TRBJ1-4	-	-	14	TGTGCCAGCAGCACGAGAGGGAGTGGTGAAAAACTGTTTTTT	CASSTRGSGEKLFF
TRBV7-9	TRBJ2-5	once	-	15	TGTGCCAGTCGGCAGGTGATTAACCCTCAAGAGACCCAGTACTTC	CASRQVINPQETQYF
TRBV25-1	TRBJ2-5	-	TRBD2	15	TGTGCCAGCAGTGAGGTAGCGGGGGGGAAAGAGACCCAGTACTTC	CASSEVAGGKETQYF
TRBV5-1	TRBJ2-2	-	TRBD1	14	TGCGCCAGCAGCGGGACAGGGGACACCGGGGAGCTGTTTTTT	CASSGTGDTGELFF
TRBV29-1	TRBJ1-1	-	TRBD1	13	TGCAGCGTGGCGGGGACAGGGGAACGGGAAGCTTTCTTT	CSVAGTGEREAFF
TRBV7-9	TRBJ1-2	-	-	12	TGTGCCAGCAGCTTAGGAGGGTATGGCTACACCTTC	CASSLGGYGYTF
TRBV25-1	TRBJ2-2	-	TRBD1	15	TGTGCCAGCAGTGATCCACTCGGGACAGTCGGGGAGCTGTTTTTT	CASSDPLGTVGELFF
TRBV6-1	TRBJ2-7	few	TRBD2	18	TGTGCCAGCAGTGATTACGGCGGAGTACCGGGACTAGCGTTCGAGCAGTACTTC	CASSDYGGVPGLAFEQYF
TRBV2	TRBJ1-6	-	TRBD1	14	TGTGCCAGCAGTGTGGGACAGGGGGATTCACCCCTCCACTTT	CASSVGQGDSPLHF
TRBV11-2	TRBJ1-1	-	TRBD1	14	TGTGCCAGCAGCCCCCGGACAGGGGACACTGAAGCTTTCTTT	CASSPRTGDTEAFF
TRBV9	TRBJ1-1	-	-	15	TGTGCCAGCAGCGTAGGAGCAGGGGTGGACACTGAAGCTTTCTTT	CASSVGAGVDTEAFF
TRBV4-3	TRBJ2-1	once	TRBD2	14	TGCGCCAGCAGCCAAGAACGGCTAGCGGGAGTATCGCTCTTC	CASSQERLAGVSLF
TRBV10-2	TRBJ1-4	-	-	13	TGCGCCAGCAAGGGGCAGGCTAATGAAAAACTGTTTTTT	CASKGQANEKLFF
TRBV30	TRBJ2-7	-	-	13	TGTGCCTGGAGGCTACTAGGGGGCTACGAGCAGTACTTC	CAWRLLGGYEQYF
TRBV5-1	TRBJ2-7	few	TRBD2	13	TGCGCCAGCAGCTCCGACGGACTAGGCGAGCAGTACTTC	CASSSDGLGEQYF
TRBV18	TRBJ2-2	-	TRBD2	18	TGTGCCAGCTCACCTAGACTAGCGGTTGAACTGAACACCGGGGAGCTGTTTTTT	CASSPRLAVELNTGELFF
TRBV30	TRBJ2-5	-	TRBD2	15	TGTGCCTGGAGTTTGGTAGCGGGAGTAGAGGAGACCCAGTACTTC	CAWSLVAGVEETQYF
TRBV19	TRBJ1-6	once	-	17	TGTGCCAGTAGTCCTCTATGGGGGGTTGAGGATAATTCACCCCTCCACTTT	CASSPLWGVEDNSPLHF
TRBV5-1	TRBJ2-1	-	-	15	TGCGCCAGCAGCTTGGGTAGCGGCAGGTCCCCTGAGCAGTTCTTC	CASSLGSGRSPEQFF
TRBV5-1	TRBJ2-7	-	-	13	TGCGCCAGCAGCTTCGGCAGGGAGGTAGAGCAGTACTTC	CASSFGREVEQYF
TRBV6-5	TRBJ2-1	-	TRBD2	16	TGTGCCAGCAGTTATGGCTCAGCGGGAGGTGCTAATGAGCAGTTCTTC	CASSYGSAGGANEQFF
TRBV4-3	TRBJ1-6	once	-	18	TGCGCCAGCAGCCAAGATAGGGACTTGAGGTCGTATAATTCACCCCTCCACTTT	CASSQDRDLRSYNSPLHF
TRBV7-8	TRBJ2-5	-	TRBD2	15	TGTGCCAGCAGCTTACGGACTAGCGGGGGAAAGACCCAGTACTTC	CASSLRTSGGKTQYF
TRBV29-1	TRBJ1-2	once	TRBD1	12	TGCAGCGCTGGGGGACAGGGCTCTGGCTACACCTTC	CSAGGQGSGYTF
TRBV25-1	TRBJ1-1	-	-	15	TGTGCCAGCAGTGAATCTCGGTGGGAAGGGGCTGAAGCTTTCTTT	CASSESRWEGAEAFF
TRBV10-3	TRBJ1-5	-	-	16	TGTGCCATCAGTGAGCCCCAGGGTAGGGGCAATCAGCCCCAGCATTTT	CAISEPQGRGNQPQHF
TRBV11-2	TRBJ1-6	-	TRBD1	14	TGTGCCAGCAGCTCCCAGGGGGCTAGGTCACCCCTCCACTTT	CASSSQGARSPLHF
TRBV10-3	TRBJ1-4	-	TRBD1	15	TGTGCCACCGGGACAGGGTCCCACGTTAATGAAAAACTGTTTTTT	CATGTGSHVNEKLFF
TRBV7-9	TRBJ1-4	-	-	15	TGTGCCAGCAGCTTAGGAGGCCCAGACAATGAAAAACTGTTTTTT	CASSLGGPDNEKLFF
TRBV5-4	TRBJ2-1	-	-	15	TGTGCCAGCTCCCTAGGGGGTGGGTCCTACAATGAGCAGTTCTTC	CASSLGGGSYNEQFF
TRBV12-5	TRBJ2-3	-	-	15	TGTGCTAGTGCTCCCGGTTTCTCTAACACAGATACGCAGTATTTT	CASAPGFSNTDTQYF
TRBV19	TRBJ2-1	-	TRBD2	14	TGTGCCAGTAGTATAGAACGGACTAGCAATGAGCAGTTCTTC	CASSIERTSNEQFF
TRBV28	TRBJ2-7	-	-	17	TGTGCCAGCAGTGGGGGGAATATAGACCCTACCTCCTACGAGCAGTACTTC	CASSGGNIDPTSYEQYF